These 19 T cell receptor beta chains share one sample of origin, sequenced in a study of cytomegalovirus exposure and HLA in healthy donors. Researchers ran the PCR with 60 Vbeta and 13 Jbeta primers. Profiled with immunoSEQ multiplex PCR; TCRdb holds only in-frame clones, not every one. The table includes over 110,000 clones, under 90% detected once. Sequenced input: PBMCs. The receptors were sampled from a male donor in good health and CMV-seronegative.

The rearrangement uses TRBV19 and TRBJ2-7, with 13 bases aligning to TRBD2. Germline V gene sequence: CDR1 LNHDA, CDR2 SQIVND (reference sequence). The CDR3 spans 16 residues. V lost 4 bases to trimming and J lost 4 bases; unmatched junction nucleotides: 7. CDR3 amino acids: CASSSLAGLAGYEQYF. The CDR3 coding sequence is TGTGCCAGTAGTAGCCTGGCGGGACTAGCGGGATACGAGCAGTACTTC.

About this clone: A junction end diverges from the germline sequence, so it may reflect a read error. CDR3 nucleotides: TGTGCCTGGGGTGTGGAGGGGGCCACTTCGCAGTATTTT. It translates to CAWGVEGATSQYF. J is TRBJ2-3 and V is TRBV30; maybe TRBD1 (7 bases). Germline values: CDR1 GTSNPN, CDR2 SVGIG (reference sequence). CDR3 length equals 13 residues.

The J gene is TRBJ1-2, the V gene TRBV30; D gene unclear. Trimming left V 3 bases short and J 8 bases short, with 16 bases between. The CDR3 is 13 residues long. Germline V lookup: CDR1 GTSNPN, CDR2 SVGIG (reference sequence). The CDR3 DNA sequence: TGTGCCTGGAGCCCCCTGAGCGAGGTGGGCTACACCTTC. Translation gives CAWSPLSEVGYTF. Combining the CDR3 with reference TRBV30 and TRBJ1-2 gives the whole variable domain SQTIHQWPATLVQPVGSPLSLECTVEGTSNPNLYWYRQAAGRGLQLLFYSVGIGQISSEVPQNLSASRPQDRQFILSSKKLLLSDSGFYLCAWSPLSEVGYTFGSGTRLTVV.

On this clone itself: Sequence at one end of the junction differs from germline and may be a read error. V is TRBV11-1 and J is TRBJ1-2; no clear D gene. The CDR3 spans 15 residues. Per the germline V gene, CDR1 is SGHAT and CDR2 is FQDESV (reference sequence). The CDR3: CASGLGSTSGYGYTF. CDR3 coding DNA: TGTGCCAGCGGCTTAGGGTCCACATCGGGCTATGGCTACACCTTC.

The chain uses TRBV19 and TRBJ2-1; the D gene is possibly TRBD2 (6 bases). Per the germline V gene, CDR1 is LNHDA and CDR2 is SQIVND (reference sequence). The CDR3 loop spans 16 amino acids. V was clipped by 6 bases and J by 4 bases, with 19 bases between them. CDR3 coding DNA: TGTGCCAGTAGGCTAATGGGGGGAAGGACTTACAATGAGCAGTTCTTC. As protein: CASRLMGGRTYNEQFF.

For this clone: Other DNA sequences from this sample encode an identical CDR3 as well. This rearrangement joins TRBV7-8 to TRBJ2-2; 8 positions agree with TRBD2. V was clipped by 6 bases and J by 6 bases; unmatched bases: 15. The length of the CDR3 is 17 residues. CDR1 SGHVS and CDR2 FQNEAQ come from the germline V gene. In nucleotides, the CDR3 is TGTGCCAGCAGTTTGCCCTCTCCGGGACTAGTTCCCGGGGAGCTGTTTTTT. It codes for CASSLPSPGLVPGELFF.

For the CDR3, the DNA is TGTGCCAGCAGCCCAGCAGGGCTTGGGATGAACACTGAAGCTTTCTTT. It translates to CASSPAGLGMNTEAFF. This sequence joins TRBV6-6 and TRBJ1-1; maybe TRBD1 (5 bases). The germline V gene encodes CDR1 MNHNY and CDR2 SVGAGI (reference sequence). Trimming cost V 6 bases and J 0 bases, with 17 bases left between them. The CDR3 has 16 amino acids.

The chain uses TRBV7-2 and TRBJ1-6; 8 bases are a match to TRBD1. V was pared by 5 bases and J by 9 bases, with 9 bases of the junction left unmatched. The CDR3 covers 15 residues. The germline CDR1 and CDR2 sequences are SGHTA and FQGNSA. The DNA for the CDR3 is TGTGCCAGCAGCCAGAGACAGGGGAGGGCTTCACCCCTCCACTTT. This encodes CASSQRQGRASPLHF.

CDR3 residues: CASSLEPGLAGDNEQFF. CDR3 sequence (DNA): TGTGCCAGCAGTTTAGAACCGGGACTAGCGGGGGACAATGAGCAGTTCTTC. The chain is built from TRBV27 and TRBJ2-1; 14 nucleotides line up with TRBD2. CDR1 is MNHEY and CDR2 is SMNVEV in the germline V gene (reference sequence). The CDR3 sequence is 17 residues long. Trimming removed 2 bases from V and 5 bases from J; junction bases left unmatched: 5.

The chain links TRBV7-3 to TRBJ2-1, with TRBD2 identical over 10 bases. This CDR3 is built from 16 residues. The germline V gene encodes CDR1 SGHTA and CDR2 FQGTGA. Germline trimming cut 1 base from V and 6 bases from J; bases unmatched to any gene: 6. DNA of the CDR3: TGTGCCAGCAGCTTAATGGCTAGCGGGAGTTTCAATGAGCAGTTCTTC. The encoded protein is CASSLMASGSFNEQFF. Full variable domain (missing parts from reference TRBV7-3 and TRBJ2-1): GAGVSQTPSNKVTEKGKYVELRCDPISGHTALYWYRQSLGQGPEFLIYFQGTGAADDSGLPNDRFFAVRPEGSVSTLKIQRTERGDSAVYLCASSLMASGSFNEQFFGPGTRLTVL.

The V gene is TRBV9, the J gene TRBJ2-1; tentative D call: TRBD2 (6 bases). V was clipped by 4 bases and J by 2 bases, with 16 bases between them. Germline CDR1 is SGDLS and CDR2 is YYNGEE. This CDR3 has 16 residues. The CDR3 here is CASSPSWDSTYNEQFF. Written as DNA, the CDR3 is TGTGCCAGCAGCCCCAGCTGGGACTCCACCTACAATGAGCAGTTCTTC. The variable domain in full, with the rest retrieved from reference TRBV9 and TRBJ2-1, is DSGVTQTPKHLITATGQRVTLRCSPRSGDLSVYWYQQSLDQGLQFLIQYYNGEERAKGNILERFSAQQFPDLHSELNLSSLELGDSALYFCASSPSWDSTYNEQFFGPGTRLTVL.

The V call is TRBV29-1, the J call TRBJ1-2, with 9 bases that match TRBD1. Per germline, CDR1 SQVTM and CDR2 ANQGSEA. The CDR3 contains 15 residues. Trimming removed 4 bases from V and 5 bases from J; junction bases left unmatched: 11. The CDR3: CSVGSGTGSEYGYTF. CDR3 DNA: TGCAGCGTTGGTTCCGGGACAGGGAGCGAGTATGGCTACACCTTC.

This rearrangement joins TRBV4-1 to TRBJ2-1, with D maybe TRBD2 (6 bases). Trimming shortened V by 4 bases and J by 5 bases, and 15 bases separated the two germline ends. Looked up from germline, CDR1 is MGHRA and CDR2 is YSYEKL. The CDR3 spans 15 residues. CDR3 region: CASSPLGGSNNEQFF. Written as DNA, the CDR3 is TGCGCCAGCAGCCCCCTTGGGGGGAGCAACAATGAGCAGTTCTTC.

J is TRBJ2-1 and V is TRBV5-1, with 7 bases that match TRBD1. The trim removed 1 base at V and 4 bases at J, leaving 14 bases unmatched. The germline CDR1 and CDR2 sequences are SGHRS and YFSETQ. CDR3 length: 18 residues. The CDR3 sequence is CASSLFSGQTVNYNEQFF. Written as DNA, the CDR3 is TGCGCCAGCAGCTTGTTCTCGGGACAGACAGTAAATTACAATGAGCAGTTCTTC.

This clone was seen more than once but under ten times. As DNA, the CDR3 is TGTGCCAGCAGTTTAGGGACAAGCCTCTACGAGCAGTACTTC. Its translation is CASSLGTSLYEQYF. This rearrangement joins TRBV5-6 to TRBJ2-7; D perhaps matches TRBD1 (6 bases). Looked up from germline, CDR1 is SGHDT and CDR2 is YYEEEE. V was cut by 5 bases and J by 3 bases, with 15 bases left in between. The CDR3 spans 14 residues.

The CDR3 nucleotides read TGTGCCAGCAGCTTCCTCGGGGGGACTGAAGCTTTCTTT. Residues: CASSFLGGTEAFF. The chain combines TRBV7-2 with TRBJ1-1; a possible D gene is TRBD1 (5 bases). Looked up from germline, CDR1 is SGHTA and CDR2 is FQGNSA. V dropped 3 bases and J dropped 5 bases, with 10 bases sitting between them. The CDR3 has 13 amino acids.

This chain uses TRBV5-1 with TRBJ2-3; D possibly corresponds to TRBD1 (6 bases). From germline, CDR1 is SGHRS and CDR2 YFSETQ. This CDR3 comprises 15 residues. Trimming took 0 bases from V and 3 from J, leaving 11 bases between them. Here the CDR3 reads CASSLAAGATDTQYF. The CDR3 bases are TGCGCCAGCAGCTTGGCCGCAGGGGCTACAGATACGCAGTATTTT.

This clone was counted between two and nine times. The V and J genes are TRBV7-3 and TRBJ2-5, with TRBD2 as a possible D gene (5 bases). Deletions cut 0 bases from V and 4 bases from J, with 6 bases between. The CDR3 consists of 13 residues. Germline lookup yields CDR1 SGHTA and CDR2 FQGTGA. As DNA, the CDR3 is TGTGCCAGCAGCTTAACCGAGGGAGAGACCCAGTACTTC. This gives the protein CASSLTEGETQYF.

The chain has TRBV28 and TRBJ1-2; TRBD1 might be the D (5 bases). CDR1 MDHEN and CDR2 SYDVKM come from the germline V gene. Trimming cost V 7 bases and J 3 bases, with 12 bases left between them. This CDR3 has 13 amino acids. CDR3 nucleotides: TGTGCCAGCAACCAGGGAGGAGACTATGGCTACACCTTC. This sequence encodes CASNQGGDYGYTF.